This TCR beta chain is drawn from a study of blood T cells in healthy people across ages. In its sample, this clonotype was seen a few times. Its antigen is not known. Donors were systemically healthy Caucasian individuals from Russia aged about 6 to 95 years. A second PCR of about 7 to 12 cycles used a sample-barcoded 5' primer and a J-beta primer mix. Using its own MiXCR run on the 5' RACE reads, TCRdb lists one record per CDR3 protein. The top ten clones hold 20% to 30% of a sample with hundreds of thousands of distinct CDR3 sequences, roughly 56% of them seen once. This CDR3 region has 16 residues. From germline, CDR1 is MNHEY and CDR2 SVGAGI. Study-level results: Getting older went along with TCR beta diversity per million T cells dropping roughly linearly.

The sequenced material came from blood. The J gene is TRBJ2-5, the V gene TRBV6-5; a weak D match, TRBD1 (5 bases). The end of the DNA is better explained by TRBJ2-7, so the J call may be wrong. The receptor was isolated from a man in his forties or fifties in good health. CDR3 protein: CASSSIISTGSYEQYF. In DNA form, the CDR3 reads TGTGCCAGCAGTTCAATTATTTCTACAGGTTCTTACGAGCAGTACTTC.